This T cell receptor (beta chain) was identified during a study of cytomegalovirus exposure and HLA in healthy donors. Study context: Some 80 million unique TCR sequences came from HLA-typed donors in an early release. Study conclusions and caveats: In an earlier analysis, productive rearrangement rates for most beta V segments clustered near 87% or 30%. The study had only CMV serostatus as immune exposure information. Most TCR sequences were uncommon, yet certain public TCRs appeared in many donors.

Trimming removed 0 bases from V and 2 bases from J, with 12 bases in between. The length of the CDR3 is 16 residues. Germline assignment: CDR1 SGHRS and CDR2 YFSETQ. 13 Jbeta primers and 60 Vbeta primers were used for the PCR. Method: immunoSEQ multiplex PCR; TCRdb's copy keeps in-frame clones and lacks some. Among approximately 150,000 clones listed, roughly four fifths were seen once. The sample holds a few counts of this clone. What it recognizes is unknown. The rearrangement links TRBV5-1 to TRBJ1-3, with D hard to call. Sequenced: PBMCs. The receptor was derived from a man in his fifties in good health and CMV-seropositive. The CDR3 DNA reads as TGCGCCAGCAGCTTGGAGCAGGCAAACCCTGGAAACACCATATATTTT. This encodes CASSLEQANPGNTIYF.